The sequence of this T cell receptor (beta chain) was determined in a study of control samples from healthy donors and cancer patients. TCRdb's table, derived via immunoSEQ multiplex PCR, lists solely in-frame clones and lacks some. The table lists 190,000 or so clones, about 93% of them singletons, with about 1.6% in the top ten. Trimming removed 3 bases from V and 3 bases from J, with 3 bases in between. This CDR3 comprises 12 residues. The germline CDR1 and CDR2 sequences are SNHLY and FYNNEI. This receptor was obtained from a man aged 18 to 30 in good health. The chain joins TRBV2 to TRBJ1-5; D not certain. Sample: blood. CDR3 protein: CASSDNNQPQHF. The CDR3 DNA reads TGTGCCAGCAGTGACAACAATCAGCCCCAGCATTTT.